These T cell receptor beta chains were read from a single sample in a study of blood T cell repertoires in COVID-19. TCRdb keeps only in-frame clones here, not all; method: immunoSEQ multiplex PCR. The sample shows roughly 150,000 clones, around 80% of them seen only once. The sample taken for sequencing was peripheral blood. The receptors originated from a human donor with acute or convalescent COVID-19. The donor label of this sample is uncertain. Each CDR3 is given with its conserved first and last residue. The D gene is left open where the match is weak. Where a row states a size, it is once, few, many or the class of an expanded clone; other rows omit it.

size	V	D	J	DNA	CDR3
.	TRBV6-6	.	TRBJ2-5	TGTGCCAGCAGTTACTCGAGTAGCGTGGAGACCCAGTACTTC	CASSYSSSVETQYF
few	TRBV6-2/TRBV6-3	TRBD2	TRBJ2-1	TGTGCCAGCAGTGATGGACTAGCGGGAAGGGGCAATGAGCAGTTCTTC	CASSDGLAGRGNEQFF
few	TRBV4-1	.	TRBJ1-3	TGCGCCAGCAGCCAAGACGGTGTTGGTGTACTCTCTGGAAACACCATATATTTT	CASSQDGVGVLSGNTIYF
.	TRBV7-6	TRBD2	TRBJ2-5	TGTGCCAGCAGCTCCCGACTAGCGGGGGGGAAAGAGACCCAGTACTTC	CASSSRLAGGKETQYF
once	TRBV5-6	.	TRBJ2-5	TGTGCCAGCAGCTTGTATGGCGGGGGCAGAAGAGAGACCCAGTACTTC	CASSLYGGGRRETQYF
.	TRBV12-5	TRBD1	TRBJ1-2	TGTGCTAGTGGTGCGGACAGGGGAATGCGTGGCTACACCTTC	CASGADRGMRGYTF
.	TRBV6-6	.	TRBJ1-1	TGTGCCAGCAGTCGGGGGGGGGAAGCTTTCTTT	CASSRGGEAFF
.	TRBV11-2	.	TRBJ2-6	TGTGCCAGCAGCTTAAAGGTTCCAGGGCCCGGGGCCAACGTCCTGACTTTC	CASSLKVPGPGANVLTF
.	TRBV21-1	.	TRBJ1-5	TGTGCCAGCAGCAACCTAGGGAGACAGGGGGCGAATCAGCCCCAGCATTTT	CASSNLGRQGANQPQHF
.	TRBV19	TRBD2	TRBJ2-3	TGTGCCAGTACCCCCGACGGGGGGGGCACAGATACGCAGTATTTT	CASTPDGGGTDTQYF
.	TRBV7-2	TRBD2	TRBJ2-1	TGTGCCAGCAGCTCCCACTCGACTAGCGGGGGAAGAGTTGAGCAGTTCTTC	CASSSHSTSGGRVEQFF
.	TRBV11-3	.	TRBJ2-5	TGTGCCAGCAGCTTAGATGGAACCGGACTATCGACCCAGTACTTC	CASSLDGTGLSTQYF
.	TRBV30	TRBD1	TRBJ1-6	TGTGCCTGGAGGGAAGGTGACAGGGGATATTCACCCCTCCACTTT	CAWREGDRGYSPLHF
.	TRBV5-4	.	TRBJ1-2	TGTGCCAGCAGCTTAGGGAGGGGGGATGGCTACACCTTC	CASSLGRGDGYTF
.	TRBV27	.	TRBJ1-1	TGTGCCAGCAGTTTTACGGGTGGTGAAGCTTTCTTT	CASSFTGGEAFF
.	TRBV7-2	TRBD1	TRBJ1-2	TGTGCCAGCAGCCCCCGGACAGGGACTTTCTATGGCTACACCTTC	CASSPRTGTFYGYTF
.	TRBV12-3/TRBV12-4	.	TRBJ1-1	TGTGCCAGCAGTACACAGGAGAACACTGAAGCTTTCTTT	CASSTQENTEAFF
.	TRBV7-8	.	TRBJ1-6	TGTGCCAGCAGCTTATTTGGGCGAAGAAGCTCCTATAATTCACCCCTCCACTTT	CASSLFGRRSSYNSPLHF
few	TRBV3-1/TRBV3-2	.	TRBJ1-5	TGTGCCAGCAGCCTATATAGCAATCAGCCCCAGCATTTT	CASSLYSNQPQHF
.	TRBV2	.	TRBJ1-5	TGTGCCAGCAGTCCCGACAGAGCTGGGAATCAGCCCCAGCATTTT	CASSPDRAGNQPQHF
.	TRBV5-1	.	TRBJ2-3	TGCGCCAGCAGCTTAGGGACTCCCTTCGGGACAGATACGCAGTATTTT	CASSLGTPFGTDTQYF
.	TRBV11-1	.	TRBJ1-1	TGTGCCAGCAGCTCTTCGCGGGCTGAAGCTTTCTTT	CASSSSRAEAFF
.	TRBV19	.	TRBJ1-5	TGTGCCAGTAGTAGCGGACAACAAAATCAGCCCCAGCATTTT	CASSSGQQNQPQHF
.	TRBV20-1	.	TRBJ2-3	TGCAGTGCTACCCAAGATACGCAGTATTTT	CSATQDTQYF
.	TRBV5-1	.	TRBJ1-1	TGCGCCAGCAGCCGCGGAGGGGACACTGAAGCTTTCTTT	CASSRGGDTEAFF
.	TRBV12-3/TRBV12-4	.	TRBJ1-1	TGTGCCAGCAGTGCCAGGGAGGACACTGAAGCTTTCTTT	CASSAREDTEAFF
.	TRBV6-5	.	TRBJ1-6	TGTGCCAGCAAGGGGGTGAAGTCCTCACCCCTCCACTTT	CASKGVKSSPLHF
.	TRBV25-1	.	TRBJ1-2	TGTGCCAGCAGAGCAACCGGGATCTACACCTTC	CASRATGIYTF
few	TRBV20-1	.	TRBJ1-1	TGCAGTGCTAGTTTCGGGCCGAGTCGGGACATCGAAGCTTTCTTT	CSASFGPSRDIEAFF
.	TRBV29-1	.	TRBJ2-2	TGCAGCGTTTCCCCGGTCCTGAACACCGGGGAGCTGTTTTTT	CSVSPVLNTGELFF
.	TRBV4-2	TRBD2	TRBJ2-7	TGTGCCAGCAGCCAAGGAGGGGGGACTAGCGGGAAACACGAGCAGTACTTC	CASSQGGGTSGKHEQYF
.	TRBV29-1	.	TRBJ2-1	TGCAGCGTTGAAGAACCCAGATATGAGCAGTTCTTC	CSVEEPRYEQFF
.	TRBV6-2/TRBV6-3	.	TRBJ1-1	TGTGCCAGCAGTACCGGGACGGCGGGGGAAGCTTTCTTT	CASSTGTAGEAFF
few	TRBV19	TRBD1	TRBJ1-5	TGTGCCAGTTCACAGGGGAATCGGGATCAGCCCCAGCATTTT	CASSQGNRDQPQHF
.	TRBV9	.	TRBJ2-5	TGTGCCAGCAGCATCGGGGAGACCCAGTACTTC	CASSIGETQYF
.	TRBV7-9	.	TRBJ2-5	TGTGCCAGCAGCTTGCACAGGGCACAAGAGACCCAGTACTTC	CASSLHRAQETQYF
.	TRBV5-4	.	TRBJ2-3	TGTGCCAGCAGCCCCGGGGGCACAGATACGCAGTATTTT	CASSPGGTDTQYF
few	TRBV19	TRBD1	TRBJ1-2	TGTGCCAGTACCCGGGACAGGGGAAGGGATGGCTACACCTTC	CASTRDRGRDGYTF
.	TRBV6-6	.	TRBJ2-5	TGTGCCAGCAGTTCGTTGTCCCTACCGGGGGAGACCCAGTACTTC	CASSSLSLPGETQYF
few	TRBV6-5	.	TRBJ2-2	TGTGCCAGCAGTTCCACAGGGCTGGGCACCGGGGAGCTGTTTTTT	CASSSTGLGTGELFF
.	TRBV10-2	TRBD1	TRBJ1-1	TGCGCCAGCAGTGGACAGGGGATGAACACTGAAGCTTTCTTT	CASSGQGMNTEAFF
.	TRBV2	.	TRBJ1-2	TGTGCCAGCAGTGAACAGGCCAGGGATCACTATGGCTACACCTTC	CASSEQARDHYGYTF
.	TRBV6-5	.	TRBJ1-6	TGTGCCAGCAGACGGACACCTGCACATAATTCACCCCTCCACTTT	CASRRTPAHNSPLHF
.	TRBV29-1	TRBD1	TRBJ1-1	TGCAGCGTTATACACAGGGGAACTGAAGCTTTCTTT	CSVIHRGTEAFF
.	TRBV19	TRBD1	TRBJ2-6	TGTGCCAGTAAGCGGGGACAGGGAGGTGGGGCCAACGTCCTGACTTTC	CASKRGQGGGANVLTF
few	TRBV6-5	.	TRBJ2-7	TGTGCCAGCCATACGCTCGGGGTGGACGAGCAGTACTTC	CASHTLGVDEQYF
.	TRBV7-2	TRBD1	TRBJ2-1	TGTGCCAGCAGCTCCGGCCCCCCCGACAGGGGGATATACAATGAGCAGTTCTTC	CASSSGPPDRGIYNEQFF
.	TRBV5-1	TRBD1	TRBJ1-1	TGCGCCAGCAGCCGCGGGACAGAAAACACTGAAGCTTTCTTT	CASSRGTENTEAFF